The 32 T cell receptor beta chains in this list originate from one sample, sequenced in a study of neurological immune-mediated disorders. One entry per CDR3 protein results from TCRdb running MiXCR on the 5' RACE reads. The sample records tens of thousands of distinct CDR3 sequences, roughly 25% being singletons. The material sequenced was PBMCs. The source is a woman aged 70-85 years in good health.

This clonotype was counted ten times or more. The chain combines TRBV7-9 with TRBJ2-1; 7 nucleotides line up with TRBD2. The CDR3 runs to 16 residues. V gave up 4 bases and J gave up 7 bases; unmatched junction bases: 13. Per the germline V gene, CDR1 is SEHNR and CDR2 is FQNEAQ (reference sequence). The CDR3 DNA is TGTGCCAGCAGCTCCAGCGGACTAGGCGGCGGGAATGAGCAGTTCTTC. This translates into CASSSSGLGGGNEQFF.

At least ten counts were recorded for this clonotype. V is TRBV20-1 and J is TRBJ1-5, with D perhaps TRBD1 (5 bases). Germline V CDR1 and CDR2: DFQATT, SNEGSKA (reference sequence). The CDR3 length is 13 residues. With 3 bases removed from V and 6 bases from J, the gap between germline ends came to 12 bases. CDR3 sequence reads: CSARGPRGQPQHF. CDR3 coding DNA: TGCAGTGCTAGGGGGCCTCGGGGTCAGCCCCAGCATTTT.

Note on this clonotype: With a much larger clone just one base away, this may be a read error. The rearrangement joins TRBV29-1 to TRBJ2-5; unclear D gene. Trimming left V 6 bases short and J 8 bases short, with 16 bases between. The CDR3 spans 12 residues. Germline loops: CDR1 SQVTM, CDR2 ANQGSEA. The CDR3 here is CSVGRRGDTQYF. DNA of the CDR3: TGCAGCGTAGGGCGCCGAGGCGATACCCAGTACTTC.

By frequency in the sample, this clonotype is medium-sized (0.01 to 0.1%). The chain has TRBV5-5 and TRBJ2-1; D is perhaps TRBD1 (5 bases). The CDR3 is 14 amino acids. Germline CDR1 and CDR2: SGHKS and YYEKEE (reference sequence). The V gene lost 1 base and the J gene lost 7 bases, with 12 bases spanning the gap. The CDR3 DNA is TGTGCCAGCAGCTTGTGGGGCATAAGGAATGAGCAGTTCTTC. This codes for CASSLWGIRNEQFF.

This clonotype was counted ten times or more. The chain combines TRBV28 with TRBJ1-3; the D gene is possibly TRBD1 (5 bases). In germline, CDR1 is MDHEN, CDR2 SYDVKM. The CDR3 is made up of 15 amino acids. Trimming shortened V by 5 bases and J by 4 bases, and 15 bases separated the two germline ends. CDR3: CASSAGGGAGNTIYF. The CDR3 nucleotides are TGTGCCAGCAGTGCTGGGGGGGGAGCGGGAAACACCATATATTTT. The full variable domain, completed using reference TRBV28 and TRBJ1-3, is DVKVTQSSRYLVKRTGEKVFLECVQDMDHENMFWYRQDPGLGLRLIYFSYDVKMKEKGDIPEGYSVSREKKERFSLILESASTNQTSMYLCASSAGGGAGNTIYFGEGSWLTVV.

V gene TRBV20-1 combines with J gene TRBJ2-1; perhaps TRBD2 as D (6 bases). CDR3 length: 13 amino acids. V shed 5 bases and J shed 6 bases, with 14 bases lying between them. CDR1 is DFQATT, CDR2 SNEGSKA, per germline (reference sequence). CDR3: CSAFRPGGNEQFF. CDR3 nucleotides: TGCAGTGCTTTTCGGCCCGGGGGCAATGAGCAGTTCTTC.

This clonotype came up many times. The CDR3 here is CASKREDEKLFF. The CDR3 DNA is TGCGCCAGCAAACGGGAGGATGAAAAACTGTTTTTT. The chain carries TRBV5-1 and TRBJ1-4; D not certain. Between the trimmed V and J ends, which lost 6 bases and 6 bases, there was a span of 9 bases. This CDR3 has 12 residues. The germline gives CDR1 SGHRS, CDR2 YFSETQ.

Only one count was recorded for this clonotype. This rearrangement joins TRBV24-1 to TRBJ2-5; D is undetermined. V lost 5 bases, J lost 2 bases, and 8 bases lay in between. Germline assignment: CDR1 KGHDR and CDR2 SFDVKD. This CDR3 spans 13 amino acids. CDR3 nucleotide sequence: TGTGCCACCAGTGGACCGGAACAAGAGACCCAGTACTTC. Encoded protein: CATSGPEQETQYF.

This clonotype showed up many times. The chain's CDR3 is CASSLDTHGEQYF. CDR3 nucleotide sequence: TGTGCCAGCAGCTTAGATACCCACGGCGAGCAGTACTTC. The J gene is TRBJ2-7, the V gene TRBV7-8; no clear D. Germline V gene lookup returns CDR1 SGHVS and CDR2 FQNEAQ. The CDR3 is 13 residues long. The germline V and J ends were trimmed by 1 base and 6 bases, with 10 bases remaining between them.

This clonotype has ten or more counts. V usage is TRBV5-1 and J usage is TRBJ1-1; D is uncertain. Trimming left V 0 bases short and J 9 bases short, with 12 bases between. This CDR3 comprises 13 residues. Germline CDR1 and CDR2: SGHRS and YFSETQ. Written as DNA, the CDR3 is TGCGCCAGCAGCTTGGCCAGCAGGTCTAAAGCTTTCTTT. It encodes CASSLASRSKAFF.

The gene calls are TRBV5-1 and TRBJ2-5, with TRBD2 identical over 7 bases. Trimming removed 3 bases from V and 1 base from J; junction bases left unmatched: 12. The CDR3 length is 17 residues. Germline CDR1 and CDR2: SGHRS and YFSETQ. DNA for the CDR3: TGCGCCAGCAGCTCACATGGAACTAGCGAATTCCAAGAGACCCAGTACTTC. Amino acid sequence: CASSSHGTSEFQETQYF.

This clonotype has ten or more counts. This rearrangement joins TRBV5-1 to TRBJ1-1; no definite D call. Trimming stripped 5 bases from V and 7 bases from J, with 24 bases between. CDR1 and CDR2 (germline): SGHRS, YFSETQ. This CDR3 has 16 amino acids. CDR3 loop: CASRLGTWSNTVEAFF. The CDR3 DNA reads TGCGCCAGCAGACTGGGTACGTGGTCGAACACGGTTGAAGCTTTCTTT.

This clonotype has a count of ten or more. CDR3 sequence: CASSLELTNTGELFF. The CDR3 DNA is TGTGCCAGCAGCTTAGAATTAACGAACACCGGGGAGCTGTTTTTT. The J gene is TRBJ2-2, the V gene TRBV7-2; D gene uncertain. V was pared by 1 base and J by 0 bases, with 6 bases between. This CDR3 spans 15 amino acids. Germline V lookup: CDR1 SGHTA, CDR2 FQGNSA.

The genes are TRBV20-1 and TRBJ1-2; D gene unclear. Germline CDR1 is DFQATT and CDR2 is SNEGSKA (reference sequence). The CDR3 extends over 14 amino acids. Trimming pared 2 bases from V and 2 bases from J, leaving 12 bases between. The CDR3 coding sequence is TGCAGTGCTAGAAAGGACGTTAGAAACTATGGCTACACCTTC. Amino acid sequence: CSARKDVRNYGYTF.

This clonotype was counted many times. The chain has TRBV15 and TRBJ1-5; D gene ambiguous. V lost 1 base to trimming and J lost 4 bases, with 5 bases between them. In germline, CDR1 is LNHNV, CDR2 YYDKDF (reference sequence). The CDR3 is 13 residues long. Here the CDR3 DNA reads TGTGCCACCAGCAGAGGATTAAATCAGCCCCAGCATTTT. Protein: CATSRGLNQPQHF.

The chain couples TRBV5-1 to TRBJ2-3; possible D gene TRBD2, 7 bases. V shed 5 bases and J shed 2 bases, with 15 bases lying between them. This CDR3 has 15 amino acids. Germline CDR1 SGHRS, CDR2 YFSETQ. The CDR3, as DNA: TGCGCCAGCAGACAGGGACTACCCTACACAGATACGCAGTATTTT. Encoded protein: CASRQGLPYTDTQYF.

This clonotype came up many times. The rearrangement uses TRBV3-1 and TRBJ2-1; no reliable D call. The V and J ends lost 4 bases and 5 bases respectively, with 12 bases between them. This CDR3 contains 14 residues. Germline CDR1 and CDR2: LGHDT and YNNKEL (reference sequence). The CDR3 coding sequence is TGTGCCAGCAGCCCCTGGGCCGCAAACAATGAGCAGTTCTTC. It specifies CASSPWAANNEQFF.

This clonotype was observed at least ten times. This sequence joins TRBV7-9 and TRBJ2-7; D call uncertain. V was cut by 3 bases and J by 1 base, with 7 bases left in between. The CDR3 spans 13 residues. Per the germline V gene, CDR1 is SEHNR and CDR2 is FQNEAQ (reference sequence). CDR3 nucleotide sequence: TGTGCCAGCAGCTTGCACCAGTCCTACGAGCAGTACTTC. It is translated as CASSLHQSYEQYF.

This clonotype has ten or more counts. The chain carries TRBV6-5 and TRBJ2-7; D may be TRBD1 (6 bases). Per the germline V gene, CDR1 is MNHEY and CDR2 is SVGAGI. With 9 bases removed from V and 1 base from J, the gap between germline ends came to 16 bases. This CDR3 region has 14 residues. In nucleotides, the CDR3 is TGTGCCAGTCTAGCAGGGGCGTCATCCTACGAGCAGTACTTC. Protein: CASLAGASSYEQYF.

This clonotype was seen at least ten times. The CDR3 sequence is CASSYLESARAHEQFF. The CDR3 region has the DNA TGTGCCAGCAGTTACCTTGAAAGCGCGAGGGCCCATGAGCAGTTCTTC. The genes are TRBV12-3 or TRBV12-4 and TRBJ2-1; the D gene is possibly TRBD2 (5 bases). Deletions cut 4 bases from V and 8 bases from J, with 21 bases between. This CDR3 contains 16 residues.

This clonotype was recorded many times. The chain recombines TRBV4-1 with TRBJ1-5; unclear D gene. This CDR3 spans 15 amino acids. CDR1 and CDR2 from the germline V gene are MGHRA and YSYEKL. Trimming cost V 3 bases and J 8 bases, with 17 bases left between them. The CDR3 spells CASSQTPQNREPQHF. CDR3 sequence (DNA): TGCGCCAGCAGCCAGACCCCGCAAAATAGAGAGCCCCAGCATTTT.

This clonotype was recorded at least ten times. The chain employs TRBV14 and TRBJ1-1; unclear D gene. CDR1 and CDR2 (germline): SGHDN, FVKESK. Between the trimmed V and J ends, which lost 4 bases and 4 bases, there was a span of 10 bases. This CDR3 comprises 13 residues. CDR3 protein: CASSPTLFTEAFF. CDR3 sequence (DNA): TGTGCCAGCAGCCCCACCTTATTCACTGAAGCTTTCTTT.

The table lists this clonotype with many counts. The chain combines TRBV6-5 with TRBJ2-5; D remains unclear. The CDR3 length is 15 residues. From germline, CDR1 is MNHEY and CDR2 SVGAGI. V gave up 8 bases and J gave up 5 bases, with 21 bases separating them. This CDR3 is CASGPGRLTGETQYF. CDR3 nucleotide sequence: TGTGCCAGCGGCCCCGGTCGTCTTACCGGCGAGACCCAGTACTTC.

The V call is TRBV9, the J call TRBJ2-7; the match to TRBD2 covers 10 bases. CDR1 is SGDLS, CDR2 YYNGEE, per germline. V was clipped by 3 bases and J by 6 bases; unmatched bases: 30. The length of the CDR3 is 22 residues. This CDR3 is CASSEGLPTRTGWTSGGLEQYF. CDR3 DNA: TGTGCCAGCAGCGAGGGGCTACCGACAAGAACCGGATGGACTAGCGGAGGTCTCGAGCAGTACTTC.

This clonotype was counted ten times or more. The rearrangement uses TRBV5-1 and TRBJ2-5; D unresolved. From germline, CDR1 is SGHRS and CDR2 YFSETQ. Trimming removed 0 bases at V and 3 bases at J, with 9 bases between. This CDR3 contains 14 residues. The CDR3 nucleotides are TGCGCCAGCAGCTTGGCCGGAACAGAAGAGACCCAGTACTTC. It is translated as CASSLAGTEETQYF.

There are many counts of this clonotype. The chain combines TRBV9 with TRBJ1-3; TRBD1 aligns across 9 bases. CDR3 size: 15 residues. The V gene end was trimmed by 2 bases and the J gene end by 8 bases; junction bases not matched to a gene: 8. Germline V CDR1 and CDR2: SGDLS, YYNGEE. The CDR3 loop reads CASSVDLQGAYTIYF. DNA for the CDR3: TGTGCCAGCAGCGTCGACCTACAGGGGGCTTACACCATATATTTT.

This clonotype came up many times. The genes are TRBV11-2 and TRBJ2-1, with TRBD2 matching 7 bases. The CDR3 sequence is 14 residues long. The V gene end was trimmed by 4 bases and the J gene end by 3 bases; junction bases not matched to a gene: 3. From germline, CDR1 is SGHAT and CDR2 FQNNGV. CDR3 sequence reads: CASSSTSVYNEQFF. CDR3 nucleotides: TGTGCCAGCAGCTCCACTAGCGTCTACAATGAGCAGTTCTTC.

This clonotype was detected many times. This chain uses TRBV7-9 with TRBJ1-4; 11 positions agree with TRBD1. The CDR3 spans 18 residues. The J segment lost 3 bases and the V segment lost 4 bases, leaving 10 bases of the junction unmatched. From germline, CDR1 is SEHNR and CDR2 FQNEAQ (reference sequence). Written as DNA, the CDR3 is TGTGCCAGCAGCTCCATTCCCGGGACAGGGGGGCCTAATGAAAAACTGTTTTTT. It is translated as CASSSIPGTGGPNEKLFF.

This clonotype was found many times. The chain carries TRBV12-3 or TRBV12-4 and TRBJ2-1, with a possible D match to TRBD1 (6 bases). Trimming took off 7 bases at V and 4 bases at J, with 17 bases between the two ends. The CDR3 runs to 15 residues. CDR3: CASTVRGIGYNEQFF. CDR3 DNA sequence: TGTGCCAGCACCGTAAGGGGGATCGGGTACAATGAGCAGTTCTTC.

This clonotype was counted ten times or more. This chain uses TRBV5-1 with TRBJ2-7; 8 bases line up with TRBD2. V shed 0 bases and J 5 bases; nucleotides not matched to a gene: 7. From germline, CDR1 is SGHRS and CDR2 YFSETQ. CDR3 length equals 15 residues. The CDR3 region has the DNA TGCGCCAGCAGCTTGGACACTAGCGGACGAAACGAGCAGTACTTC. As protein: CASSLDTSGRNEQYF.

This clonotype was detected many times. V and J are TRBV4-2 and TRBJ2-3, with a tentative D call TRBD1 (6 bases). Trimming took off 0 bases at V and 6 bases at J, with 16 bases between the two ends. Germline loops: CDR1 LGHNA, CDR2 YNFKEQ. The CDR3 contains 16 residues. CDR3 protein: CASSQEWGRGRDTQYF. For the CDR3, the DNA is TGTGCCAGCAGCCAAGAGTGGGGCAGGGGAAGGGATACGCAGTATTTT.

The chain carries TRBV5-1 and TRBJ2-7; D not certain. V was cut by 1 base and J by 5 bases, with 13 bases left in between. The germline V gene encodes CDR1 SGHRS and CDR2 YFSETQ. The CDR3 spans 14 residues. The CDR3: CASSLWQWPDEQYF. Written as DNA, the CDR3 is TGCGCCAGCAGCTTGTGGCAGTGGCCGGACGAGCAGTACTTC.